Below, 10 T cell receptor beta chains from the same sample are listed, as sequenced in a study of neoadjuvant nivolumab and ipilimumab in lung cancer. Sequencing was performed with immunoSEQ multiplex PCR; in TCRdb, only in-frame clones are kept and a portion is missing. This table holds tens of thousands of clones, nearly 90% found once. The sample in question was peripheral blood, obtained before neoadjuvant nivolumab, alone or with ipilimumab. The receptors come from an adult with non-small cell lung cancer.

J is TRBJ1-5 and V is TRBV5-5; D perhaps matches TRBD1 (6 bases). The CDR3 has 15 residues. The germline gives CDR1 SGHKS, CDR2 YYEKEE (reference sequence). Trimming shortened V by 3 bases and J by 7 bases, and 17 bases separated the two germline ends. CDR3 DNA sequence: TGTGCCAGCAGCTGGGACTACAGGGAGTTGCAGCCCCAGCATTTT. Protein: CASSWDYRELQPQHF. Based on the CDR3 plus reference TRBV5-5 and TRBJ1-5, the full variable domain is DAGVTQSPTHLIKTRGQQVTLRCSPISGHKSVSWYQQVLGQGPQFIFQYYEKEERGRGNFPDRFSARQFPNYSSELNVNALLLGDSALYLCASSWDYRELQPQHFGDGTRLSIL.

The chain recombines TRBV27 with TRBJ2-5, with 14 bases identical to TRBD2. The ends lost 6 bases at V and 4 bases at J; junction bases unmatched: 13. Germline V lookup: CDR1 MNHEY, CDR2 SMNVEV (reference sequence). The CDR3 totals 18 residues. CDR3 in amino acids: CASSSPGLAGDWGETQYF. In DNA form, the CDR3 reads TGTGCCAGCAGCTCGCCGGGACTAGCGGGAGATTGGGGAGAGACCCAGTACTTC.

The chain uses TRBV11-2 and TRBJ2-3; 7 bases agree with TRBD1. J lost 3 bases, V lost 5 bases, and 5 bases had no gene match. CDR1 is SGHAT and CDR2 is FQNNGV in the germline V gene. The CDR3 length is 14 residues. This CDR3 reads CASSPTRGTDTQYF. As DNA, the CDR3 is TGTGCCAGCAGCCCCACCAGGGGGACAGATACGCAGTATTTT.

This clone has a single count. The chain is built from TRBV4-1 and TRBJ2-2, with 9 positions matching TRBD2. Germline trimming cut 2 bases from V and 0 bases from J; bases unmatched to any gene: 7. The CDR3 extends over 18 amino acids. CDR1 is MGHRA, CDR2 YSYEKL, per germline. This CDR3 reads CASSQPTGLATNTGELFF. The CDR3 DNA follows: TGCGCCAGCAGCCAACCTACCGGACTAGCGACGAACACCGGGGAGCTGTTTTTT.

The chain couples TRBV9 to TRBJ2-3; no firm D call. The germline CDR1 and CDR2 sequences are SGDLS and YYNGEE. The CDR3 is 12 residues long. V was clipped by 0 bases and J by 5 bases, with 4 bases between them. The CDR3 is CASSVEKDTQYF. The CDR3 nucleotides read TGTGCCAGCAGCGTAGAGAAAGATACGCAGTATTTT.

This sequence joins TRBV5-1 and TRBJ2-1; 8 bases align to TRBD2. The CDR3 has 14 residues. From germline, CDR1 is SGHRS and CDR2 YFSETQ. The trim removed 4 bases at V and 3 bases at J, leaving 3 bases unmatched. The CDR3 reads CASSRGTSYNEQFF. Here the CDR3 DNA reads TGCGCCAGCAGCCGTGGGACTAGCTACAATGAGCAGTTCTTC.

This sequence joins TRBV7-9 and TRBJ2-1, with D perhaps assigned TRBD1 or TRBD2 (6 bases each). V lost 2 bases to trimming and J lost 3 bases, with 11 bases between them. Germline V gene data show CDR1 as SEHNR and CDR2 as FQNEAQ (reference sequence). The CDR3 covers 15 residues. The CDR3 DNA follows: TGTGCCAGCAGCTTACGGGGGCTGATCTACAATGAGCAGTTCTTC. Protein sequence: CASSLRGLIYNEQFF.

The chain employs TRBV5-1 and TRBJ2-7; 8 bases are shared with TRBD1. Germline CDR1 and CDR2: SGHRS and YFSETQ. Losses at the gene ends were 6 bases for V and 0 bases for J; bases not matched to a gene: 11. The CDR3 totals 16 residues. In DNA form, the CDR3 reads TGCGCCAGCACGGTGGAGTTCGGACAGGGCTCCTACGAGCAGTACTTC. Its protein product is CASTVEFGQGSYEQYF.

The V gene is TRBV5-1, the J gene TRBJ1-2, with 8 nucleotides matching TRBD1. The V gene end was trimmed by 1 base and the J gene end by 7 bases; junction bases not matched to a gene: 6. This CDR3 region has 14 residues. Per the germline V gene, CDR1 is SGHRS and CDR2 is YFSETQ. The CDR3 nucleotides read TGCGCCAGCAGCTTGCTAGGACAGGGAGGTGGCTACACCTTC. Translated, it gives CASSLLGQGGGYTF.

This chain connects TRBV11-3 to TRBJ2-5; tentatively, D is TRBD1 (5 bases). Germline V gene lookup returns CDR1 SGHNT and CDR2 YENEEA. CDR3 size: 16 residues. Between the trimmed V and J ends, which lost 2 bases and 4 bases, there was a span of 17 bases. The CDR3 region is CASSLSETELAETQYF. The CDR3 DNA reads TGTGCCAGCAGCTTATCAGAGACAGAATTGGCAGAGACCCAGTACTTC. The whole variable domain, filled in from reference TRBV11-3 and TRBJ2-5, reads EAGVVQSPRYKIIEKKQPVAFWCNPISGHNTLYWYLQNLGQGPELLIRYENEEAVDDSQLPKDRFSAERLKGVDSTLKIQPAELGDSAVYLCASSLSETELAETQYFGPGTRLLVL.